This T cell receptor (beta chain) is drawn from a study of monozygotic twins with inflammatory bowel disease (dated by TCRdb to between 2018 and 2020). In terms of the full investigation: In total, 28 monozygotic twin pairs made up the full study: 19 Danish pairs, all IBD-discordant, plus nine German pairs, of which four were IBD-concordant and five were IBD-discordant. Disease-associated traits were sought mainly through comparisons between IBD patients and their genetically identical healthy co-twins within discordant pairs. Each individual had, on average, about 151 000 unique TCRalpha sequences and 181 000 unique TCRbeta sequences available for analysis. General conclusions and limits of the study: No single strong signal or clonotype linked to IBD turned up in the results, so the idea that one exists was not supported. Fewer clonotypes were shared with other individuals by IBD patients than by healthy twins, most markedly in patients showing signs of disease activity. TCRbeta repertoire diversity, by inverse Simpson index, was decreased in IBD patients compared with their healthy co-twins. Background noise and inter-individual variability may have been introduced into the repertoires by the differing immunosuppressive treatments among patients. No difference in repertoire similarity was observed between concordant and discordant twins, possibly owing to limited statistical power. Different T cell subtypes could not be distinguished in the analysis.

On this clonotype: It lacks a known antigen.

From cysteine to phenylalanine, the CDR3 is 13 amino acids long. No coding sequence is recorded. Taken from the germline V gene, the CDR1 and CDR2 loops are SQVTM and ANQGSEA. From each donor, a 2.5 ml peripheral blood sample was collected into PAXgene tubes and kept at -80 degrees C. Total RNA was isolated from whole blood with the PAXgene blood miRNA kit on an automated QIAcube, without T cell sorting. Peripheral blood from monozygotic twin pairs, either concordant or discordant for inflammatory bowel disease, underwent deep TCRalpha and TCRbeta repertoire profiling that used unique molecular barcoding. Smoking habits were recorded for all twin pairs, and each individual was classified as a current, former or never smoker. Library prep was done by 5' RACE. Each TCR library was prepared from about 4,000 ng of total RNA. For each sample, cDNA synthesis with SMARTScribe reverse transcriptase was split into eight separate reactions. During cDNA synthesis, template switching introduced unique molecular identifiers that contained a 6-nucleotide sample barcode. TCRalpha and TCRbeta cDNA was amplified by two nested PCRs of approximately 17 and 9 cycles, with bead purification after each PCR. Before amplification, the cDNA was both treated with uracil DNA-glycosylase and purified with the QIAquick PCR purification kit. The second PCR was the step at which Illumina TruSeq-compatible adapters and sample-specific barcodes were added. Library quality and concentration were assessed using TapeStation and Qubit, and 5 ng of each library was pooled. Pooled libraries were sequenced on an Illumina HiSeq2500 single-index Rapid Run with 2 x 100 bp reads and custom sequencing primers. In the source study's methods: PCR and sequencing errors were corrected by UMI-based consensus assembly using MiGEC version 1.2.6. MiXCR version 2.1.1 handled V(D)J alignment, clonotype assembly and CDR3 extraction. To normalise gene usage, clonotype sharing and MAIT/NKT TCR abundance, the analysis used the top 1000, 10 000 and 20 000 clonotypes per sample. After downsampling to 27 000 UMIs, diversity was calculated as the inverse Simpson index using the vegan R package. Statistical testing used paired Mann-Whitney U tests on the discordant twin pairs and applied Benjamini-Hochberg correction for multiple testing. TCRdb reprocessed the reads, reporting each CDR3 protein sequence once and no DNA. Here the V and J calls rest on TCRdb's processing, not on the authors' analysis. The sample's table covers under 200,000 distinct CDR3 sequences. The ten biggest clones cover 2.8% of the sample.

The receptor chain draws on TRBV29-1 and TRBJ2-1; TCRdb proposes TRBD1, but this gene call is untestable without DNA. The specimen sequenced was blood. This clonotype was obtained from a human donor with ulcerative colitis or Crohn's disease, or a healthy co-twin of an affected twin (not recorded which). For the CDR3, the sequence is CSGTGIGVNEQFF.